This T cell receptor (beta chain) was recovered during a study of T-cell reconstitution after alpha-beta-depleted transplantation in children. Study-wide results and limits: Several hundred expanded graft clones reportedly were the source of alpha-beta T cells about two months after transplant.

This clonotype was seen more than once but under ten times. The antigen remains undetermined. During its preparation, the TCRbeta library received unique molecular identifiers. MiXCR, run by TCRdb on the PCR reads, gives a single entry per CDR3 protein. The data hold a few hundred thousand distinct CDR3 sequences, with around 13% observed a single time. The germline CDR1 and CDR2 sequences are SQVTM and ANQGSEA. V was pared by 7 bases and J by 2 bases, with 20 bases between. The CDR3 length is 15 residues. The TCR comes from a male patient under 18 who had a stem cell transplant for acute myeloid leukemia, so the T cells may come from the graft donor. Sequenced here: PBMCs, mostly from graft donor cells, sampled 360 days after TCRalphabeta/CD19-depleted stem cell transplant. The rearrangement uses TRBV29-1 and TRBJ2-5; maybe TRBD1 (6 bases). DNA for the CDR3: TGCAGCGCGAGCGGACAGACAAGGGGTCAAGAGACCCAGTACTTC. Translated, it gives CSASGQTRGQETQYF.